Presented here are 25 T cell receptor beta chains from one specimen sequenced in a study of blood T cell repertoires in COVID-19. Repertoires were generated with immunoSEQ multiplex PCR, while TCRdb's copy carries only in-frame clones and drops some. The sample holds under 65,000 clones, about nine tenths seen once. The sequencing sample was made of peripheral blood. The receptors come from a man of 80 years or more with acute or convalescent COVID-19.

The J gene is TRBJ2-1, the V gene TRBV7-3; the D gene is possibly TRBD2 (5 bases). V was pared by 3 bases and J by 3 bases, with 12 bases between. The CDR3 contains 15 residues. Looked up from germline, CDR1 is SGHTA and CDR2 is FQGTGA. DNA of the CDR3: TGTGCCAGCAGCTTGGCGGGTGATGACTACAATGAGCAGTTCTTC. Protein: CASSLAGDDYNEQFF.

The chain has TRBV9 and TRBJ2-7; perhaps TRBD2 as D (5 bases). Trimming shortened V by 0 bases and J by 5 bases, and 12 bases separated the two germline ends. This CDR3 contains 14 residues. Germline CDR1 is SGDLS and CDR2 is YYNGEE. The CDR3 is CASSVVLDTNEQYF. DNA for the CDR3: TGTGCCAGCAGCGTAGTACTAGACACGAACGAGCAGTACTTC.

In DNA, the CDR3 is TGTGCCAGCAGAACAGGGTCCAATGAGCAGTTCTTC. Amino acids: CASRTGSNEQFF. This sequence joins TRBV12-3 or TRBV12-4 and TRBJ2-1, with D possibly being TRBD1 (6 bases). V lost 6 bases, J lost 6 bases, and 9 bases lay in between. The CDR3 loop spans 12 amino acids.

The rearrangement joins TRBV28 to TRBJ1-1; TRBD1 might be the D (5 bases). This CDR3 spans 15 amino acids. CDR1 is MDHEN, CDR2 SYDVKM, per germline. Trimming removed 8 bases from V and 0 bases from J, with 16 bases in between. This CDR3 is CASRLGVRLNTEAFF. The CDR3 region has the DNA TGTGCCAGCCGCCTAGGGGTCAGGTTGAACACTGAAGCTTTCTTT.

The chain is built from TRBV6-1 and TRBJ1-2; D might be TRBD1 (6 bases). The germline gives CDR1 MNHNS, CDR2 SASEGT. Trimming removed 0 bases from V and 8 bases from J, with 19 bases in between. The CDR3 contains 16 residues. The CDR3 nucleotides are TGTGCCAGCAGTGAAGCCCCACGAGGACAGACGCGAGGCTACACCTTC. Translation gives CASSEAPRGQTRGYTF.

V is TRBV9 and J is TRBJ2-5, with a weak D call TRBD1 (5 bases). The CDR3 totals 14 residues. Germline V gene lookup returns CDR1 SGDLS and CDR2 YYNGEE. V was shortened by 2 bases and J by 4 bases, with 12 bases between the two germline ends. CDR3 sequence: CASSVSQGRETQYF. The CDR3, as DNA: TGTGCCAGCAGCGTTTCCCAGGGTCGAGAGACCCAGTACTTC.

V usage is TRBV3-1 (or the pseudogene TRBV3-2) and J usage is TRBJ2-2; D possibly corresponds to TRBD1 (6 bases). CDR3 length: 16 amino acids. Deletions cut 2 bases from V and 5 bases from J, with 15 bases between. Germline V gene lookup returns CDR1 LGHDT and CDR2 YNNKEL (reference sequence). The CDR3 nucleotides read TGTGCCAGCAGCCAATGGACCCACAGGGTTACCGGGGAGCTGTTTTTT. Amino acid sequence: CASSQWTHRVTGELFF.

The chain couples TRBV7-2 to TRBJ2-7; 8 bases line up with TRBD1. The CDR3 has 16 amino acids. Trimming cost V 1 base and J 4 bases; bases outside gene matches: 9. CDR1 and CDR2 from the germline V gene are SGHTA and FQGNSA. CDR3 sequence (DNA): TGTGCCAGCAGCTTAGACCGGCCCGACAGGGGATACGAGCAGTACTTC. This sequence encodes CASSLDRPDRGYEQYF.

V is TRBV10-3 and J is TRBJ1-2; D possibly corresponds to TRBD1 (6 bases). Germline CDR1 reads ENHRY; CDR2 reads SYGVKD. This CDR3 region has 13 residues. The V and J ends lost 7 bases and 4 bases respectively, with 13 bases between them. CDR3 sequence reads: CAIKGGDLYGYTF. Here the CDR3 DNA reads TGTGCCATCAAAGGGGGAGATCTCTATGGCTACACCTTC.

The CDR3 is CASSLAGTAQYF. As DNA, the CDR3 is TGTGCCAGCAGCTTAGCGGGGACTGCGCAGTATTTT. The rearrangement joins TRBV11-1 to TRBJ2-3; tentative D call: TRBD2 (6 bases). With 0 bases removed from V and 10 bases from J, the gap between germline ends came to 8 bases. Germline-derived CDR1 and CDR2 are SGHAT and FQDESV (reference sequence). The CDR3 is 12 residues long.

The genes are TRBV4-1 and TRBJ1-2; 7 bases line up with TRBD1. CDR3 length: 16 amino acids. Germline values: CDR1 MGHRA, CDR2 YSYEKL. V was pared by 4 bases and J by 3 bases, with 11 bases of the junction left unmatched. CDR3 sequence: CASSLTGTEKYYGYTF. The CDR3 nucleotides are TGCGCCAGCAGCCTCACCGGGACAGAGAAATACTATGGCTACACCTTC.

This clone was observed a single time. V and J are TRBV25-1 and TRBJ2-3; 8 nucleotides align to TRBD1. The CDR3 is 16 amino acids. From germline, CDR1 is MGHDK and CDR2 SYGVNS. Trimming removed 5 bases from V and 5 bases from J; junction bases left unmatched: 12. The CDR3 reads CASSPHGQGARDTQYF. DNA of the CDR3: TGTGCCAGCAGTCCACACGGTCAGGGGGCGAGAGATACGCAGTATTTT.

The chain joins TRBV5-1 to TRBJ1-1; the D gene is possibly TRBD1 (6 bases). CDR3 length equals 16 residues. The germline V gene encodes CDR1 SGHRS and CDR2 YFSETQ. Trimming removed 4 bases at V and 6 bases at J, with 22 bases between. Written as DNA, the CDR3 is TGCGCCAGCAGCGCCGGCCCAACAGGGTCCCAAGCTGAAGCTTTCTTT. Its protein is CASSAGPTGSQAEAFF.

The J gene is TRBJ1-1, the V gene TRBV11-2; 7 bases align to TRBD1. Germline lookup yields CDR1 SGHAT and CDR2 FQNNGV. CDR3 length: 13 amino acids. The trim removed 4 bases at V and 6 bases at J, leaving 5 bases unmatched. The CDR3 reads CASSSQGWAEAFF. CDR3 bases: TGTGCCAGCAGCTCACAGGGGTGGGCTGAAGCTTTCTTT.

The chain employs TRBV28 and TRBJ2-1; unclear D gene. The germline CDR1 and CDR2 sequences are MDHEN and SYDVKM. This CDR3 spans 11 amino acids. Trimming shortened V by 6 bases and J by 9 bases, and 9 bases separated the two germline ends. Here the CDR3 DNA reads TGTGCCAGCAGGAGTCTAGGTGAGCAGTTCTTC. Its translation: CASRSLGEQFF. The whole variable domain, filled in from reference TRBV28 and TRBJ2-1, reads DVKVTQSSRYLVKRTGEKVFLECVQDMDHENMFWYRQDPGLGLRLIYFSYDVKMKEKGDIPEGYSVSREKKERFSLILESASTNQTSMYLCASRSLGEQFFGPGTRLTVL.

This clone occurred once. The V gene is TRBV6-6, the J gene TRBJ2-3; 8 bases line up with TRBD1. V dropped 6 bases and J dropped 1; count of bases not matched to a gene: 3. Looked up from germline, CDR1 is MNHNY and CDR2 is SVGAGI (reference sequence). This CDR3 is built from 14 residues. CDR3 residues: CASRQTGGTDTQYF. CDR3 DNA: TGTGCCAGCAGGCAGACAGGGGGCACAGATACGCAGTATTTT.

The CDR3 sequence is CASSVAAGGIEKLFF. The CDR3 DNA reads TGTGCCAGCAGCGTAGCGGCAGGGGGTATAGAAAAACTGTTTTTT. The chain links TRBV9 to TRBJ1-4; 7 positions agree with TRBD1. The trim removed 0 bases at V and 8 bases at J, leaving 7 bases unmatched. Germline V gives CDR1 SGDLS, CDR2 YYNGEE. The CDR3 has 15 residues.

The chain links TRBV19 to TRBJ2-5; 7 bases align to TRBD1. There are 17 residues in the CDR3. V shed 4 bases and J 1 base; nucleotides not matched to a gene: 12. Germline values: CDR1 LNHDA, CDR2 SQIVND (reference sequence). CDR3 sequence reads: CASSTRRDSRFQETQYF. The CDR3 coding sequence is TGTGCCAGTAGTACCCGCCGGGACAGCAGATTCCAAGAGACCCAGTACTTC.

In its sample, this clone ranks as medium-sized (0.01 to 0.1%). The gene calls are TRBV28 and TRBJ1-4, with 7 bases that match TRBD1. Germline V gene sequence: CDR1 MDHEN, CDR2 SYDVKM. CDR3 length equals 14 residues. V lost 6 bases and J lost 8; bases outside the gene matches: 9. The CDR3: CASRHTGVREKLFF. CDR3 nucleotides: TGTGCCAGCAGACACACAGGGGTAAGGGAAAAACTGTTTTTT.

The chain carries TRBV9 and TRBJ1-6; 8 nucleotides agree with TRBD1. This CDR3 has 15 amino acids. The J segment lost 10 bases and the V segment lost 0 bases, leaving 6 bases of the junction unmatched. The germline gives CDR1 SGDLS, CDR2 YYNGEE. The CDR3 sequence: CASSVEQGGKSPLHF. Here the CDR3 DNA reads TGTGCCAGCAGCGTAGAACAGGGGGGGAAGTCACCCCTCCACTTT.

The J gene is TRBJ2-5, the V gene TRBV2; 7 bases map to TRBD1. Losses at the gene ends were 6 bases for V and 5 bases for J; bases not matched to a gene: 15. Germline V lookup: CDR1 SNHLY, CDR2 FYNNEI. The CDR3 spans 16 residues. The DNA of the CDR3 is TGTGCCAGCAGCGGCCCTCAGGGGGTTGGCTATGAGACCCAGTACTTC. Protein product: CASSGPQGVGYETQYF.

The chain couples TRBV14 to TRBJ1-1; 8 positions match TRBD1. There are 18 residues in the CDR3. Germline V gives CDR1 SGHDN, CDR2 FVKESK. Trimming cost V 4 bases and J 4 bases; bases outside gene matches: 17. The CDR3 here is CASSPRDGRTGGGTEAFF. DNA of the CDR3: TGTGCCAGCAGCCCCCGGGACGGGCGCACAGGGGGGGGCACTGAAGCTTTCTTT.

The chain joins TRBV6-4 to TRBJ1-1, with TRBD1 matching 9 bases. Germline assignment: CDR1 MRHNA and CDR2 SNTAGT. This CDR3 has 14 amino acids. V shed 6 bases, J shed 3 bases, and the junction held 5 bases outside the gene matches. CDR3 loop: CASRGRDRDTEAFF. CDR3 DNA sequence: TGTGCCAGCAGGGGGAGGGACAGGGACACTGAAGCTTTCTTT.

In DNA, the CDR3 is TGTGCCAGCTTCGGGACAGCGGGTGGAAACACCATATATTTT. Protein product: CASFGTAGGNTIYF. V usage is TRBV2 and J usage is TRBJ1-3, with 7 bases identical to TRBD1. V shed 8 bases, J shed 3 bases, and the junction held 7 bases outside the gene matches. The CDR3 loop spans 14 amino acids. The germline V gene has CDR1 SNHLY and CDR2 FYNNEI.

The CDR3 is CASSQDSGGSSGNTIYF. The CDR3 DNA reads as TGTGCCAGCAGCCAAGATTCGGGGGGCAGCTCTGGAAACACCATATATTTT. V and J are TRBV4-2 and TRBJ1-3; TRBD1 might be the D (6 bases). The germline CDR1 and CDR2 sequences are LGHNA and YNFKEQ. V was shortened by 0 bases and J by 0 bases, with 12 bases between the two germline ends. The CDR3 spans 17 residues.